These 7 T cell receptor beta chains share one sample of origin, sequenced in a study of T cells in women clearing cervical HPV infection. Repertoires were generated with immunoSEQ multiplex PCR, while TCRdb's copy carries only in-frame clones and drops some. The repertoire table contains tens of thousands of clones. Sample: blood buffy coat. The receptor set was obtained from a woman aged 18-69 years with a cervical HPV16 infection that either progressed to CIN3+ or cleared (not recorded which).

CDR3 DNA (partial): TGTGCCAGTAGTATAGATGGGGGGGGAGGCAGGGAGACC. It codes for CASSIDGGGGRET. The entire CDR3 protein is CASSIDGGGGRETQYF. The J gene is TRBJ2-5, the V gene TRBV19, with TRBD2 identical over 7 bases. The read comes to an end 3 residues before the CDR3 does, leaving the germline J gene to fill in the end. This CDR3 spans 16 amino acids. From germline, CDR1 is LNHDA and CDR2 SQIVND (reference sequence). J gave up 5 bases and V 0 bases, and 9 bases lay outside the gene matches. The whole variable domain, filled in from reference TRBV19 and TRBJ2-5, reads DGGITQSPKYLFRKEGQNVTLSCEQNLNHDAMYWYRQDPGQGLRLIYYSQIVNDFQKGDIAEGYSVSREKKESFPLTVTSAQKNPTAFYLCASSIDGGGGRETQYFGPGTRLLVL.

About this clone: Coverage ceases 3 residues before the CDR3 finishes, and the germline J gene fills in the end. The rearrangement uses TRBV12-5 and TRBJ2-3; D unresolved. Germline lookup yields CDR1 LGHNT and CDR2 FRNRAP. The germline V and J ends were trimmed by 1 base and 2 bases, with 4 bases remaining between them. This CDR3 has 13 amino acids. The CDR3 spells CASGLGATDTQYF. Incomplete CDR3 DNA: TGTGCTAGTGGTTTGGGGGCCACAGATACG.

Concerning this clone itself: The read stops 3 residues short of the end of the CDR3; the missing end is completed from the germline J gene. The V and J genes are TRBV19 and TRBJ2-3; D unclear. V lost 5 bases to trimming and J lost 0 bases, with 9 bases between them. Germline V lookup: CDR1 LNHDA, CDR2 SQIVND (reference sequence). The CDR3 runs to 14 residues. The CDR3 is CASSPQVSTDTQYF. CDR3 bases read: TGTGCCAGTAGTCCGCAGGTTAGCACAGATACG.

As concerns this clone: With the read ending 3 residues before the CDR3 end, the germline J gene is used to fill in that end. The chain employs TRBV30 and TRBJ2-4; tentatively, D is TRBD1 or TRBD2 (6 bases each). The CDR3 totals 11 residues. Germline V gene sequence: CDR1 GTSNPN, CDR2 SVGIG (reference sequence). The sequenced CDR3 bases are TGTGCCTGGAGTGTAGGGGGAGGT. Protein: CAWSVGGG. The CDR3 reads in full as CAWSVGGGQYF.

Regarding this clone: The CDR3 end lies 3 residues beyond the end of the read and is filled in from the germline J gene. The chain joins TRBV7-6 to TRBJ2-5; a weak D match, TRBD1 (6 bases). CDR1 is SGHVS, CDR2 FNYEAQ, per germline. The V end was cut by 2 bases, the J end by 5 bases, with 21 bases between. The CDR3 loop spans 17 amino acids. The CDR3 DNA, read in part, is TGTGCCAGCAGCTTAACCTTCCGGGACAAGGAACAGGAGACC. This codes for CASSLTFRDKEQET. In full, the CDR3 reads CASSLTFRDKEQETQYF.

On this clone itself: At one end the junction does not follow the germline gene, possibly because of a read error. The read finishes 3 residues shy of the CDR3 end, and the germline J gene is used to complete it. The V and J genes are TRBV18 and TRBJ1-2; no definite D call. The V gene's germline CDR1 is KGHSH and CDR2 LQKENI. The CDR3 length is 14 residues. Here the CDR3 reads CASHGLAGGYDYTF. CDR3 bases read: TGTGCCAGCCACGGACTAGCGGGAGGGTATGAC.

In regard to this clone: At one end the junction does not follow the germline gene, possibly because of a read error. With the read ending 3 residues before the CDR3 end, the germline J gene is used to fill in that end. The rearrangement links TRBV7-6 to TRBJ2-3; TRBD2 agrees at 8 bases. The CDR3 is 17 amino acids. The germline V gene encodes CDR1 SGHVS and CDR2 FNYEAQ. The CDR3 bases that were read are TGTGCCAGGAGCTCTAATAGACGAGCTAAAGCGGGAGAGACG. It is translated as CARSSNRRAKAGET. The whole CDR3 region reads CARSSNRRAKAGETQYF.